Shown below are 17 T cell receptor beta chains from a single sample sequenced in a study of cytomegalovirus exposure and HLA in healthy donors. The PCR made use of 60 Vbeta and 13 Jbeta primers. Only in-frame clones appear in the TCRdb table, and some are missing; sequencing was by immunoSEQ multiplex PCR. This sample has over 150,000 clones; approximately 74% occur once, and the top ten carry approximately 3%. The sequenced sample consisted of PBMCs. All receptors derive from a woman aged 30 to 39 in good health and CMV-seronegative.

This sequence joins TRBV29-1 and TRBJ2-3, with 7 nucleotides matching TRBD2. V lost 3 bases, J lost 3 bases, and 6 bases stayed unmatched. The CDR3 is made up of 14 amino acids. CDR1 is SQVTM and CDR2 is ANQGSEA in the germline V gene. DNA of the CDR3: TGCAGCGTTGAGGCTAGCGGCCCAACAGATACGCAGTATTTT. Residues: CSVEASGPTDTQYF.

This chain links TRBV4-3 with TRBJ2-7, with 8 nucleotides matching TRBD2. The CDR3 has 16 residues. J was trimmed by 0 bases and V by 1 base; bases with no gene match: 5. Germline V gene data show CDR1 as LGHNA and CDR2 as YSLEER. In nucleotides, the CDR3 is TGCGCCAGCAGCCAAGGACCAGCGGGAGCCTCCTACGAGCAGTACTTC. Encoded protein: CASSQGPAGASYEQYF.

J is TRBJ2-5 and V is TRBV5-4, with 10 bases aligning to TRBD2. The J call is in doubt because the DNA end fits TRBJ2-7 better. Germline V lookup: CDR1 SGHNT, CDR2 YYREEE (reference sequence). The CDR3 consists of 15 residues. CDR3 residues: CASQASGGLMYEQYF. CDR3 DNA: TGTGCCAGTCAAGCTAGCGGGGGCCTCATGTACGAGCAGTACTTC.

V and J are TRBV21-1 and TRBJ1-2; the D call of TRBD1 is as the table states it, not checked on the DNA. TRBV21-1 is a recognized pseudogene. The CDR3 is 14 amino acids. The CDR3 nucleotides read TGTGCCAGCAGCAGGACAGGCGAGAACTATGGCTACACCTTC. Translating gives CASSRTGENYGYTF.

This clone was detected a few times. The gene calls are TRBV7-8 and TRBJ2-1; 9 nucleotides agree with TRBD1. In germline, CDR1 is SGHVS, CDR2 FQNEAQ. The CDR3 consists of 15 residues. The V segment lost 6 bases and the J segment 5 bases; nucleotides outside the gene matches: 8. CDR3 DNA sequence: TGTGCCAGCAGTGGTCCCGGGACAGGGAACAATGAGCAGTTCTTC. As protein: CASSGPGTGNNEQFF.

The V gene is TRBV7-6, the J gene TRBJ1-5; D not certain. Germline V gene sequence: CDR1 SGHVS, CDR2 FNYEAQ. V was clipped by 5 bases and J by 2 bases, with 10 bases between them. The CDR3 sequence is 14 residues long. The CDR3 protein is CASSLSLGNQPQHF. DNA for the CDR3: TGTGCCAGCAGCCTCTCTCTTGGCAATCAGCCCCAGCATTTT. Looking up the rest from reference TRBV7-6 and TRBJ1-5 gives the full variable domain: GAGVSQSPRYKVTKRGQDVALRCDPISGHVSLYWYRQALGQGPEFLTYFNYEAQQDKSGLPNDRFSAERPEGSISTLTIQRTEQRDSAMYRCASSLSLGNQPQHFGDGTRLSIL.

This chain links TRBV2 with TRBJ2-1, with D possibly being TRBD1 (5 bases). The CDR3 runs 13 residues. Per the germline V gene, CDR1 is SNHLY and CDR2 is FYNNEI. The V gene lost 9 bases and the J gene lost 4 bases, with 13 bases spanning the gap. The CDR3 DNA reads TGTGCCAGTAATCCGGACAAGTACAATGAGCAGTTCTTC. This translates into CASNPDKYNEQFF.

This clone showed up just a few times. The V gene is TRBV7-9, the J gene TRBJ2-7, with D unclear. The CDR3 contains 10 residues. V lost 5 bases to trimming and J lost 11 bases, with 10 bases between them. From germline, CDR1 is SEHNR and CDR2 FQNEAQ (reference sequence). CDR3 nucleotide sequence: TGTGCCAGCAGCCCGCTGCCAGAGTACTTC. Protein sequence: CASSPLPEYF.

The CDR3 DNA reads TGTGCCAGCAATTTAGGGGGAAGCTCCTACAATGAGCAGTTCTTC. Protein: CASNLGGSSYNEQFF. The chain employs TRBV9 and TRBJ2-1; possible D gene TRBD1, 6 bases. CDR1 SGDLS and CDR2 YYNGEE come from the germline V gene. This CDR3 has 15 residues. The V end was cut by 6 bases, the J end by 0 bases, with 13 bases between. The whole variable domain, filled in from reference TRBV9 and TRBJ2-1, reads DSGVTQTPKHLITATGQRVTLRCSPRSGDLSVYWYQQSLDQGLQFLIQYYNGEERAKGNILERFSAQQFPDLHSELNLSSLELGDSALYFCASNLGGSSYNEQFFGPGTRLTVL.

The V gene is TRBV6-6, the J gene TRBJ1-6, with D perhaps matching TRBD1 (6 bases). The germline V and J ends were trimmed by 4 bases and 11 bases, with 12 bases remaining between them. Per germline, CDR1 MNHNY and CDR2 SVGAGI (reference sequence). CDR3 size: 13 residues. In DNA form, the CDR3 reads TGTGCCAGCAGTTCACATGGGGGCACACCCCTCCACTTT. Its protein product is CASSSHGGTPLHF.

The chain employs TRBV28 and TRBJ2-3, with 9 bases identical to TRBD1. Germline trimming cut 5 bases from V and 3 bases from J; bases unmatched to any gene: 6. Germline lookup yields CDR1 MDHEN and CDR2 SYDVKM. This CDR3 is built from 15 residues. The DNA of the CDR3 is TGTGCCAGCAGTCCTCCGGGACAGGGTACAGATACGCAGTATTTT. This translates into CASSPPGQGTDTQYF.

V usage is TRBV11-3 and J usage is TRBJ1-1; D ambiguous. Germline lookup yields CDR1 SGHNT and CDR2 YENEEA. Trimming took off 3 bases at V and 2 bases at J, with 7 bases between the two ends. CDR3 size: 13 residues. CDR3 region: CASSFQKNTEAFF. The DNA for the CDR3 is TGTGCCAGCAGCTTTCAGAAAAACACTGAAGCTTTCTTT.

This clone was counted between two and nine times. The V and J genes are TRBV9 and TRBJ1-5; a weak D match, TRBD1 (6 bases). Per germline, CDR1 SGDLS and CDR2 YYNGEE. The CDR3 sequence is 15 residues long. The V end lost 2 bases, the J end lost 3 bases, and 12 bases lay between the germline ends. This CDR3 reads CASSVRQELNQPQHF. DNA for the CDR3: TGTGCCAGCAGCGTCCGACAGGAGCTCAATCAGCCCCAGCATTTT.

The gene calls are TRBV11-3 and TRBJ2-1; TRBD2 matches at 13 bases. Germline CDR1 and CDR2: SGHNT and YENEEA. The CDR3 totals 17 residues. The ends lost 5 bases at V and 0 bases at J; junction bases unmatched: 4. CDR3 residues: CASSPGTSGISYNEQFF. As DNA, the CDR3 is TGTGCCAGCAGCCCCGGGACTAGCGGGATCTCCTACAATGAGCAGTTCTTC.

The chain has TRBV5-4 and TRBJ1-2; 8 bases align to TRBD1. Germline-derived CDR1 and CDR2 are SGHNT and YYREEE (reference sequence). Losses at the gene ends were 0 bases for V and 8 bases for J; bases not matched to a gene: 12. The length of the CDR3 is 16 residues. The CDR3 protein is CASSLGGDRGWEGYTF. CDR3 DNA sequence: TGTGCCAGCAGCTTGGGTGGAGACAGGGGTTGGGAAGGCTACACCTTC.

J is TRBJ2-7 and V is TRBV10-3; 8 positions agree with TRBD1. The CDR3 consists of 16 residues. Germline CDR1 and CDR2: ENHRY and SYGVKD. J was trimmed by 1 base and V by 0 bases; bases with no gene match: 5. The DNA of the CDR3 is TGTGCCATCAGTGAGTCGGCACAGGGGGATTCCTACGAGCAGTACTTC. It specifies CAISESAQGDSYEQYF.

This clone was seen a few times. This CDR3 is CASSSVGGNTEAFF. The CDR3 region has the DNA TGCGCCAGCAGCTCGGTGGGGGGGAACACTGAAGCTTTCTTT. The chain carries TRBV5-1 and TRBJ1-1; weak D call: TRBD1 (5 bases). The length of the CDR3 is 14 residues. Looked up from germline, CDR1 is SGHRS and CDR2 is YFSETQ. V was shortened by 3 bases and J by 1 base, with 10 bases between the two germline ends. Full variable domain (outside the CDR3, taken from reference TRBV5-1 and TRBJ1-1): KAGVTQTPRYLIKTRGQQVTLSCSPISGHRSVSWYQQTPGQGLQFLFEYFSETQRNKGNFPGRFSGRQFSNSRSEMNVSTLELGDSALYLCASSSVGGNTEAFFGQGTRLTVV.